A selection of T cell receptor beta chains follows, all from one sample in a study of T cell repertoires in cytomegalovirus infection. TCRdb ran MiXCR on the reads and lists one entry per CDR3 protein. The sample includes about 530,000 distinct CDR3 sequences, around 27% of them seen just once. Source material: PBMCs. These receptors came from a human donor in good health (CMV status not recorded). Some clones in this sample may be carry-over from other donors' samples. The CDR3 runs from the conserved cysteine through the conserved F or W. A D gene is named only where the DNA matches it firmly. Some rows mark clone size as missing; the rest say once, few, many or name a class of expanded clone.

CDR3 protein: CASSQVTLAGGKETQYF; CDR3 DNA: TGTGCCAGCAGCCAAGTTACGCTAGCGGGAGGAAAAGAGACCCAGTACTTC; J gene: TRBJ2-5; D gene: TRBD2; clone size: many; V gene: TRBV4-2
CDR3 protein: CSVEASGSSRGTDTQYF; CDR3 DNA: TGCAGCGTTGAAGCTAGCGGGAGTTCTCGGGGCACAGATACGCAGTATTTT; J gene: TRBJ2-3; D gene: TRBD2; clone size: few; V gene: TRBV29-1
CDR3 protein: CASSRGRGSPLHF; CDR3 DNA: TGTGCCAGCAGCAGGGGGCGCGGGTCACCCCTCCACTTT; J gene: TRBJ1-6; D gene: TRBD1; clone size: many; V gene: TRBV7-3
CDR3 protein: CASSSGVGETQYF; CDR3 DNA: TGTGCCAGCAGCTCGGGAGTGGGAGAGACCCAGTACTTC; J gene: TRBJ2-5; D gene: .; clone size: many; V gene: TRBV7-2
CDR3 protein: CASSRERTGVSSPKYNEQFF; CDR3 DNA: TGTGCCAGCAGTCGTGAACGGACAGGGGTATCATCCCCAAAGTACAATGAGCAGTTCTTC; J gene: TRBJ2-1; D gene: TRBD1; clone size: few; V gene: TRBV7-9
CDR3 protein: CASSVRQGLSEKLFF; CDR3 DNA: TGTGCCAGCAGCGTCCGACAGGGGTTGAGTGAAAAACTGTTTTTT; J gene: TRBJ1-4; D gene: TRBD1; clone size: few; V gene: TRBV7-9
CDR3 protein: CSAGTGPNTEAFF; CDR3 DNA: TGCAGTGCTGGGACGGGTCCGAACACTGAAGCTTTCTTT; J gene: TRBJ1-1; D gene: .; clone size: .; V gene: TRBV20-1
CDR3 protein: CASSYRLNNEQFF; CDR3 DNA: TGTGCCAGCAGTTACAGGTTGAACAATGAGCAGTTCTTC; J gene: TRBJ2-1; D gene: .; clone size: .; V gene: TRBV6-2/TRBV6-3
CDR3 protein: CASSSWLYGYTF; CDR3 DNA: TGTGCCAGCAGCTCATGGCTCTATGGCTACACCTTC; J gene: TRBJ1-2; D gene: .; clone size: .; V gene: TRBV7-9
CDR3 protein: CASSIEGPGHTQYF; CDR3 DNA: TGTGCCAGTAGTATAGAGGGGCCGGGTCATACGCAGTATTTT; J gene: TRBJ2-3; D gene: .; clone size: .; V gene: TRBV19
CDR3 protein: CASSLAPGGRETQYF; CDR3 DNA: TGTGCCAGCAGTTTAGCGCCAGGGGGCCGGGAGACCCAGTACTTC; J gene: TRBJ2-5; D gene: TRBD1; clone size: .; V gene: TRBV12-3/TRBV12-4
CDR3 protein: CASSLVTSGRSTQYF; CDR3 DNA: TGTGCCAGCAGCTTAGTTACTAGCGGGAGAAGTACCCAGTACTTC; J gene: TRBJ2-5; D gene: TRBD2; clone size: many; V gene: TRBV7-2
CDR3 protein: CASSRTGGELFF; CDR3 DNA: TGTGCCAGCAGTCGGACAGGGGGCGAACTGTTTTTT; J gene: TRBJ1-4; D gene: TRBD1; clone size: few; V gene: TRBV6-5
CDR3 protein: CASSLEAGSKNIQYF; CDR3 DNA: TGTGCCAGCAGCTTAGAAGCAGGGTCCAAAAACATTCAGTACTTC; J gene: TRBJ2-4; D gene: .; clone size: many; V gene: TRBV7-8
CDR3 protein: CASSTWTAQETQYF; CDR3 DNA: TGTGCCAGCAGTACATGGACAGCCCAAGAGACCCAGTACTTC; J gene: TRBJ2-5; D gene: .; clone size: .; V gene: TRBV2
CDR3 protein: CASSLAAGDYEQYF; CDR3 DNA: TGTGCCAGCAGCTTAGCAGCGGGGGACTACGAGCAGTACTTC; J gene: TRBJ2-7; D gene: TRBD2; clone size: many; V gene: TRBV7-2
CDR3 protein: CSASTGTGPYEQYF; CDR3 DNA: TGCAGTGCTAGCACCGGGACAGGGCCCTACGAGCAGTACTTC; J gene: TRBJ2-7; D gene: TRBD1; clone size: few; V gene: TRBV20-1